This passage covers 11 T cell receptor beta chains from one sample sequenced in a study of regulatory T cells in long-lasting Graves disease. Building the TCR beta libraries relied on iRepertoire HTBI primers, and CDR3 regions underwent Arm-PCR. From the multiplex PCR reads, TCRdb called clonotypes with MiXCR, one entry per CDR3 protein. The repertoire holds under 350,000 distinct CDR3 sequences, with 22% as singletons. Time point noted: persistent/refractory GD, antithyroid drugs over 5 years with positive TRAb. Researchers made the TCR library from RNA that was extracted from PBMCs. The sample here was peripheral blood mononuclear cells (PBMCs), taken when the disease was refractory, from a patient treated with antithyroid drugs. The origin of the receptors is a female donor with Graves disease.

Turning to this clonotype: Given a much more abundant clone one base away, this may be a read error. V is TRBV28 and J is TRBJ1-2, with D perhaps TRBD1 (5 bases). The germline gives CDR1 MDHEN, CDR2 SYDVKM. The CDR3 has 15 amino acids. The CDR3 region has the DNA TGTGCCAGCAGTTCTTCCTTCCCAAGTCGGTGGGGCTACATCTTC. Its protein is CASSSSFPSRWGYIF.

The chain joins TRBV6-2 or TRBV6-3 to TRBJ2-7; a possible D gene is TRBD2 (6 bases). V lost 7 bases and J lost 4, with 14 bases in between. The CDR3 spans 13 residues. Germline values: CDR1 MNHEY, CDR2 SVGEGT. The CDR3 coding sequence is TGTGCCAGCACCGGGGGACGGGAATACGAGCAGTACTTC. Protein: CASTGGREYEQYF.

This clonotype was recorded at least ten times. CDR3 DNA sequence: TGTGCCAGCAGCAGGGACACTGAAGCTTTCTTT. This encodes CASSRDTEAFF. The chain has TRBV6-1 and TRBJ1-1; D possibly corresponds to TRBD1 (5 bases). Trimming took off 6 bases at V and 3 bases at J, with 5 bases between the two ends. Germline values: CDR1 MNHNS, CDR2 SASEGT. This CDR3 spans 11 amino acids.

This clonotype appeared many times. The V call is TRBV28, the J call TRBJ2-2, with unresolved D. Germline loops: CDR1 MDHEN, CDR2 SYDVKM. The CDR3 sequence is 16 residues long. Trimming stripped 4 bases from V and 2 bases from J, with 14 bases between. CDR3 sequence: CASSSGRSPNTGELFF. The DNA for the CDR3 is TGTGCCAGCAGTTCGGGCCGATCTCCCAACACCGGGGAGCTGTTTTTT.

At least ten counts were recorded for this clonotype. The V gene is TRBV6-9, the J gene TRBJ2-5, with D unresolved. Germline CDR1 and CDR2: MNHGY and SVAAGI. Trimming stripped 3 bases from V and 2 bases from J, with 13 bases between. CDR3 length: 15 residues. CDR3 loop: CASSYQRSGQETQYF. The CDR3 DNA reads TGTGCCAGCAGTTACCAACGATCCGGGCAAGAGACCCAGTACTTC.

This clonotype was detected only a few times. The chain carries TRBV27 and TRBJ2-6; D unclear. The germline CDR1 and CDR2 sequences are MNHEY and SMNVEV (reference sequence). V was clipped by 2 bases and J by 4 bases, with 9 bases between them. The CDR3 runs 15 residues. The CDR3 DNA sequence: TGTGCCAGCAGTTTACTCTTAGGGGGGGCCAACGTCCTGACTTTC. Its translation is CASSLLLGGANVLTF.

The chain combines TRBV7-3 with TRBJ1-1; D is possibly TRBD1 (6 bases). V was clipped by 2 bases and J by 1 base, with 11 bases between them. This CDR3 is 15 amino acids long. Germline-derived CDR1 and CDR2 are SGHTA and FQGTGA. CDR3 amino acids: CASSLDGGKNTEAFF. CDR3 nucleotides: TGTGCCAGCAGCTTAGATGGGGGCAAGAACACTGAAGCTTTCTTT.

This clonotype was counted at least ten times. The gene calls are TRBV20-1 and TRBJ2-7, with D tentatively TRBD2 (5 bases). V was shortened by 6 bases and J by 2 bases, with 17 bases between the two germline ends. Germline V gene lookup returns CDR1 DFQATT and CDR2 SNEGSKA (reference sequence). This CDR3 has 14 amino acids. DNA of the CDR3: TGCAGTGCCGATAGTTCCGGGAATCCCTACGAGCAGTACTTC. It is translated as CSADSSGNPYEQYF.

This clonotype was picked up a small number of times. DNA for the CDR3: TGTGCCAGCAGCTCCCAGGCGGGGGGGACAGGGCTCACAGATACGCAGTATTTT. Its protein is CASSSQAGGTGLTDTQYF. V gene TRBV7-2 combines with J gene TRBJ2-3; possibly TRBD1 or TRBD2 for D (9 bases each). V lost 4 bases, J lost 2 bases, and 22 bases lay in between. The germline V gene has CDR1 SGHTA and CDR2 FQGNSA. CDR3 length: 18 residues.

In this sample, this clonotype turned up a few times. A much more abundant neighbour one base away suggests this may be a read error. This chain connects TRBV20-1 to TRBJ1-2, with D perhaps matching TRBD1 (6 bases). Germline-derived CDR1 and CDR2 are DFQATT and SNEGSKA (reference sequence). The CDR3 consists of 12 residues. The CDR3 spells CSASEGDYGCTF. The CDR3 DNA follows: TGCAGTGCTAGCGAGGGGGACTATGGCTGCACCTTC.

The chain couples TRBV11-1 to TRBJ1-1; the match to TRBD1 covers 7 bases. Germline CDR1 reads SGHAT; CDR2 reads FQDESV (reference sequence). V shed 5 bases and J 1 base; nucleotides not matched to a gene: 10. The CDR3 has 16 amino acids. CDR3 DNA: TGTGCCAGCAGCCAAGCACAGGGGATTGGGAACACTGAAGCTTTCTTT. Encoded protein: CASSQAQGIGNTEAFF.